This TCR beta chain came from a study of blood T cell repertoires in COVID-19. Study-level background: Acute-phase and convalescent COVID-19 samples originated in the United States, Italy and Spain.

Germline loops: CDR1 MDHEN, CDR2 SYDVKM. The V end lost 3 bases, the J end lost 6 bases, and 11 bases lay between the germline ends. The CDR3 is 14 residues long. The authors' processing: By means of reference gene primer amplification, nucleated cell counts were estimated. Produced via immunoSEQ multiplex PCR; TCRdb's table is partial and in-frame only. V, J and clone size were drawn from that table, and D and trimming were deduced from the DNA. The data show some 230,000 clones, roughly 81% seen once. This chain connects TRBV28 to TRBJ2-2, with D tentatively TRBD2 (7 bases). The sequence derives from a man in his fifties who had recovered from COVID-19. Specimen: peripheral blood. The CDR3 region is CASSLGRGSGELFF. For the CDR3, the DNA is TGTGCCAGCAGTTTGGGGAGGGGGTCCGGGGAGCTGTTTTTT.